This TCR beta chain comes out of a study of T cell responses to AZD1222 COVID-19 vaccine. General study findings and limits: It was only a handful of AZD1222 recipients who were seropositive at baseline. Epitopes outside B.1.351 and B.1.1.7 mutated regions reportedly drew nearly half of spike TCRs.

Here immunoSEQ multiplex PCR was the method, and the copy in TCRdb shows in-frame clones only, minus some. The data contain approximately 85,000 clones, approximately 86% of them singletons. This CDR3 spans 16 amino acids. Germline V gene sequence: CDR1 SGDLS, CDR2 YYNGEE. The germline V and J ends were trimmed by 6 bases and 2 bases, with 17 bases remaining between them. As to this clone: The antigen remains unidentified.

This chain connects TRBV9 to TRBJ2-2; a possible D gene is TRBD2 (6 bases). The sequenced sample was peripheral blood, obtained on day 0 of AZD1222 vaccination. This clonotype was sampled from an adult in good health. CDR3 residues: CASIRLGRENTGELFF. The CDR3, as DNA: TGTGCCAGCATTCGGCTTGGGCGGGAAAACACCGGGGAGCTGTTTTTT.